The sample holds many counts of the clone carrying this TCR beta chain. The data stem from a study of T-cell memory formation after mild COVID-19. MiXCR, run by TCRdb on the 5' RACE reads, gives a single entry per CDR3 protein. The table records about 340,000 distinct CDR3 sequences, roughly 20% of them present only once. This sequence originates from an adult woman who had mild COVID-19 (a few samples of this study predate the infection). Cell type and time point are not known. Source material: PBMCs or a T cell subset sorted from them (not recorded which).

The CDR3: CATSAVPSTATYNEQFF. For the CDR3, the DNA is TGTGCCACCAGTGCGGTCCCGTCAACCGCGACCTACAATGAGCAGTTCTTC. This chain joins TRBV24-1 and TRBJ2-1; D is unresolved. The CDR3 has 17 residues. Germline V gene data show CDR1 as KGHDR and CDR2 as SFDVKD. V was pared by 5 bases and J by 2 bases, with 18 bases between.